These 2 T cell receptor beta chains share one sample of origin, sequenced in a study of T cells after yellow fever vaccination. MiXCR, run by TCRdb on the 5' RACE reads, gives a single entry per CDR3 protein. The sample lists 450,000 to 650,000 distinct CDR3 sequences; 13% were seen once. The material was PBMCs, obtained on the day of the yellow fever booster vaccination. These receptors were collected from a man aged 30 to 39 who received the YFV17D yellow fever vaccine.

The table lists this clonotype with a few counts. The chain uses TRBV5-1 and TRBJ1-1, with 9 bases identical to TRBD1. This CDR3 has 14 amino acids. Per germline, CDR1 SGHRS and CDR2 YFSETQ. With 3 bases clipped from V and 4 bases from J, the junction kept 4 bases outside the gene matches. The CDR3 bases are TGCGCCAGCAGCTCCTCGACAGGGGGCACTGAAGCTTTCTTT. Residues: CASSSSTGGTEAFF.

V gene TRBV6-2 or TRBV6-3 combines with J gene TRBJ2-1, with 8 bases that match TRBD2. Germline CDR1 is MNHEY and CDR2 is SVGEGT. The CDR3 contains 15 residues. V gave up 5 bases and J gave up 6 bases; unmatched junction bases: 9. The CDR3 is CASSPSGRMGNEQFF. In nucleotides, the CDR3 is TGTGCCAGCAGTCCAAGCGGGAGAATGGGCAATGAGCAGTTCTTC.